A selection of T cell receptor beta chains follows, all from one sample in a study of blood T cell repertoires in COVID-19. Generated by immunoSEQ multiplex PCR, the TCRdb table keeps only in-frame clones and is missing some. The table includes 20,000 to 25,000 clones, roughly 76% detected once. Sequencing used peripheral blood. The source is a woman aged 80 or over with acute or convalescent COVID-19. Each CDR3 is given with its conserved first and last residue. D genes are given only for firm matches. The size field is filled for only some rows; it gives once, few, many or a size class.

V	J	D	size	DNA	CDR3
TRBV2	TRBJ2-3	NA	NA	TGTGCCAGCAGAAGGCAGGGTACAGATACGCAGTATTTT	CASRRQGTDTQYF
TRBV2	TRBJ2-1	TRBD2	NA	TGTGCCAGCAGCTTACTAGCGGAGGACTACAATGAGCAGTTCTTC	CASSLLAEDYNEQFF
TRBV5-4	TRBJ1-2	TRBD1	NA	TGTGCCAGCAGCCGGGGAACAGGGGGGTTGGGGGAGGGCTACACCTTC	CASSRGTGGLGEGYTF
TRBV29-1	TRBJ2-3	TRBD2	once	TGCAGCGTTTCGACTAGCGGGGGGGGCACAGATACGCAGTATTTT	CSVSTSGGGTDTQYF
TRBV19	TRBJ1-4	NA	NA	TGTGCCAGTAGTACGGGACAAAGAAATGAAAAACTGTTTTTT	CASSTGQRNEKLFF
TRBV2	TRBJ2-2	NA	NA	TGTGCCAGCAGTGTAAGCAGCGTCCCGGGGGAGCTGTTTTTT	CASSVSSVPGELFF
TRBV5-4	TRBJ2-4	NA	NA	TGTGCCAGCAGCGAGGGGGGGACAAAAAACATTCAGTACTTC	CASSEGGTKNIQYF
TRBV3-1/TRBV3-2	TRBJ2-7	TRBD1	NA	TGTGCCAGCAGCCTTGGACAGGGGGCAGACGAGCAGTACTTC	CASSLGQGADEQYF
TRBV4-1	TRBJ2-7	TRBD1	NA	TGCGCCAGCAGCCATGGCTGGACAGGGAGCTCCTACGAGCAGTACTTC	CASSHGWTGSSYEQYF
TRBV5-4	TRBJ1-1	NA	NA	TGTGCCAGCAGTTCGTGGACAGCGAACACTGAAGCTTTCTTT	CASSSWTANTEAFF
TRBV30	TRBJ1-2	NA	NA	TGTGCCTGGAGTGTAGGGCAGGGAAATGGCTACACCTTC	CAWSVGQGNGYTF
TRBV19	TRBJ2-3	NA	NA	TGTGCCAGTAGCCCCCTTGGAGAGATAGATACGCAGTATTTT	CASSPLGEIDTQYF
TRBV27	TRBJ1-1	NA	NA	TGTGCCAGCATGGGGAGTTGGAACACTGAAGCTTTCTTT	CASMGSWNTEAFF
TRBV5-1	TRBJ1-2	NA	NA	TGCGCCAGCAGCATGGGCCGGGACTATGGCTACACCTTC	CASSMGRDYGYTF
TRBV29-1	TRBJ2-7	TRBD2	NA	TGCAGCGTTGGTGGGGGCCCGGGACTAGCGGCGTACGAGCAGTACTTC	CSVGGGPGLAAYEQYF
TRBV2	TRBJ1-2	TRBD1	NA	TGTGCCAGCAGTGTGGTTCAGGGGGCAAGTGGCTACACCTTC	CASSVVQGASGYTF
TRBV6-4	TRBJ2-7	NA	NA	TGTGCCAGCAATCACCACGTCGGGGGACGGCAGTACTTC	CASNHHVGGRQYF
TRBV7-2	TRBJ2-3	NA	NA	TGTGCCAGCAGCTTAGTGGCGGGGATGGATACGCAGTATTTT	CASSLVAGMDTQYF
TRBV2	TRBJ1-2	TRBD1	NA	TGTGCCAGCCAAACAGGGGACCGTGGCTACACCTTC	CASQTGDRGYTF
TRBV11-3	TRBJ2-5	TRBD2	NA	TGTGCCAGCAGCCCGGGGGTAGCGGGAGGGGAAGAGACCCAGTACTTC	CASSPGVAGGEETQYF
TRBV7-2	TRBJ2-2	NA	NA	TGTGCCAGCAGCTCTCAGCCCCGGGGCGGGGAGCTGTTTTTT	CASSSQPRGGELFF
TRBV19	TRBJ1-4	NA	NA	TGTGCCAGTAGTATTCGAGGGGAAAAACTGTTTTTT	CASSIRGEKLFF
TRBV5-1	TRBJ2-3	NA	NA	TGCGCCAGCAGCTTGTCCGGGGGCACAGATACGCAGTATTTT	CASSLSGGTDTQYF
TRBV9	TRBJ1-3	TRBD1	few	TGTGCCAGCAGCACGGGACAGGGGGCTGGAAACACCATATATTTT	CASSTGQGAGNTIYF
TRBV9	TRBJ2-3	TRBD2	NA	TGTGCCAGCAGCGTAGCGGGGGGGGCCGATACGCAGTATTTT	CASSVAGGADTQYF
TRBV6-5	TRBJ2-7	NA	NA	TGTGCCAGCAGTTACGCCAGGGGCTACGAGCAGTACTTC	CASSYARGYEQYF
TRBV28	TRBJ1-2	NA	few	TGTGCCAGCAGTACACAGTCCTATGGCTACACCTTC	CASSTQSYGYTF
TRBV5-1	TRBJ2-7	NA	NA	TGCGCCAGCAGCTTGGTCGGGACTCCCTACGAGCAGTACTTC	CASSLVGTPYEQYF
TRBV12-3/TRBV12-4	TRBJ1-4	NA	NA	TGTGCCAGCCGGATGGGGGGGGAAAAACTGTTTTTT	CASRMGGEKLFF
TRBV20-1	TRBJ1-4	TRBD1	once	TGCAGTGCTAGTCCTGGGACAGGGGGGATGGAAAAACTGTTTTTT	CSASPGTGGMEKLFF
TRBV5-1	TRBJ2-2	TRBD1	NA	TGCGCCAGCAGCTTGGCGTTTGGGACAGGTCGGGCCGGGGAGCTGTTTTTT	CASSLAFGTGRAGELFF
TRBV30	TRBJ1-1	NA	once	TGTGCCTCGGCCCGGCGGTCAGGGGCGACTGAAGCTTTCTTT	CASARRSGATEAFF
TRBV29-1	TRBJ2-1	TRBD2	NA	TGCAGCCACCCTAGCGGGAGCGGCTACAATGAGCAGTTCTTC	CSHPSGSGYNEQFF
TRBV25-1	TRBJ1-5	TRBD1	NA	TGTGCCAGGAATACCGGGACAGGGGATTATAGCAATCAGCCCCAGCATTTT	CARNTGTGDYSNQPQHF
TRBV19	TRBJ1-2	TRBD1	NA	TGTGCCAGTCGCCGGGACAGGGTTAACTATGGCTACACCTTC	CASRRDRVNYGYTF
TRBV30	TRBJ2-1	TRBD2	NA	TGTGCCTGGAGGCTAGCGGTATCCCTTTTGGGTGAGCAGTTCTTC	CAWRLAVSLLGEQFF